This TCR beta chain was sequenced for a study of technical replicates of blood from several donors (TCRdb year 2017). The library was obtained by the immunoSEQ multiplex PCR assay. What TCRdb holds here is the immuneACCESS table cut down to in-frame rearrangements. Part of the clones is not present; checked against another copy, under half of the missing clones reflect an unresolved V gene, and the others are unexplained. This sample has 60,000 to 65,000 clones in its table, and approximately 86% of those were observed once. The ten largest clonotypes hold more than 4.5% of the sample. Germline trimming: 3 bases from V, 1 base from J; junction bases outside gene matches: 3. From the cysteine up to the phenylalanine, the CDR3 has a length of 15 residues. Of all the DNA, just the CDR3 is kept, 45 bases in frame from base 1. Reading the germline V gene gives CDR1 SGHRS and CDR2 YFSETQ. Of note for this clone: No cognate antigen has been identified for it. No base quality values were provided; no much bigger clone lies one nucleotide off.

The sample consisted of PBMCs. This receptor was identified in a human donor in good health. Some clones in this sample may be carry-over from other donors' samples. This receptor chain uses TRBV5-1 and TRBJ2-1, and TRBD1 aligns with 8 junction nucleotides. The encoded CDR3 is CASSSGTGSYNEQFF. DNA sequence: TGCGCCAGCAGCTCCGGGACAGGTTCCTACAATGAGCAGTTCTTC.